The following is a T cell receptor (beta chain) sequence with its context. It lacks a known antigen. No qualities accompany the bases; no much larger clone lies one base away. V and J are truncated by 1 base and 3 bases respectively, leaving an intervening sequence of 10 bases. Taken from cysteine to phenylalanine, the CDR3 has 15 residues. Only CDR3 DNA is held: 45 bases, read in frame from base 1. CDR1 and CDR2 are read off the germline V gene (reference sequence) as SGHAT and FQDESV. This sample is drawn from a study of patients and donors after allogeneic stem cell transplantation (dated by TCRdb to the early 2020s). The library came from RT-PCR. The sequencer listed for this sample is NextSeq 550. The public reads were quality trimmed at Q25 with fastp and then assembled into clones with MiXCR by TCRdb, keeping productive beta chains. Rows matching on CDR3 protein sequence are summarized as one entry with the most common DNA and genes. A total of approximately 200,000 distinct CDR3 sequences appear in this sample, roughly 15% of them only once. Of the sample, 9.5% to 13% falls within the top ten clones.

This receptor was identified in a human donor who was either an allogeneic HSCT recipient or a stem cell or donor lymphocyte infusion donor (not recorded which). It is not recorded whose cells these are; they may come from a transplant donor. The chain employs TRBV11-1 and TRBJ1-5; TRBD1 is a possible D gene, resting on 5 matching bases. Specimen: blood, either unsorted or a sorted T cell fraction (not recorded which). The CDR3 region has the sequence CASSLGDRSNQPQHF. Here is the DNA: TGTGCCAGCAGCTTAGGAGACAGATCCAATCAGCCCCAGCATTTT. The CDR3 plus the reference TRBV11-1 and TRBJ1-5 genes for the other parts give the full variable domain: EAEVAQSPRYKITEKSQAVAFWCDPISGHATLYWYRQILGQGPELLVQFQDESVVDDSQLPKDRFSAERLKGVDSTLKIQPAELGDSAMYLCASSLGDRSNQPQHFGDGTRLSIL.